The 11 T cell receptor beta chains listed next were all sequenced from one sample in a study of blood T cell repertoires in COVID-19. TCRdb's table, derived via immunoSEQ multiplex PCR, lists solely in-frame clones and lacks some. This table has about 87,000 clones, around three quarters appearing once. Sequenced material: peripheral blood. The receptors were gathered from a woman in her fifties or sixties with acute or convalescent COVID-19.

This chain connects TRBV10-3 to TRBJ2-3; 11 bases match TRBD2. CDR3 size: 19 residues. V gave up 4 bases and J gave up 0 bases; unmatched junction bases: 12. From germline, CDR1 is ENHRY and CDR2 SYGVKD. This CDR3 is CAISGDSLAGGPSTDTQYF. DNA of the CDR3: TGTGCCATCAGTGGCGATTCTCTAGCGGGGGGACCGAGCACAGATACGCAGTATTTT.

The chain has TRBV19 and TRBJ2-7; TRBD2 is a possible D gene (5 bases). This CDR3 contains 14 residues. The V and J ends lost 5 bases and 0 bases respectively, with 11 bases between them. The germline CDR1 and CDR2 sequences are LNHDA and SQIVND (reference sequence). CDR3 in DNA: TGTGCCAGTAGTTCCGCGGGCCCCTCCTACGAGCAGTACTTC. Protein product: CASSSAGPSYEQYF.

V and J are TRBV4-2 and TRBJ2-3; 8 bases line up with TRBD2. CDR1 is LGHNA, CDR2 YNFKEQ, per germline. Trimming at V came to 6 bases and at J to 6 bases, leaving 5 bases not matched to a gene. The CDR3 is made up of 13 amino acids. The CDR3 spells CASSKAGVDTQYF. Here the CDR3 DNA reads TGTGCCAGCAGTAAAGCGGGGGTTGATACGCAGTATTTT.

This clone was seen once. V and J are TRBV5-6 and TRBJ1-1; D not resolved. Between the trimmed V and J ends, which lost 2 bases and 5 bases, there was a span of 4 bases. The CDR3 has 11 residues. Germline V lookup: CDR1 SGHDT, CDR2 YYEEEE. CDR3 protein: CASSFGTEAFF. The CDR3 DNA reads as TGTGCCAGCAGCTTCGGGACTGAAGCTTTCTTT.

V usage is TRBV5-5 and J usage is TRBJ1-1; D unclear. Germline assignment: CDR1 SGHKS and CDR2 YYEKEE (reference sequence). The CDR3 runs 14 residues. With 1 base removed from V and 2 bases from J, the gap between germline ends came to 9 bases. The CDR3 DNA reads TGTGCCAGCAGCTTGCCACAAACAAACACTGAAGCTTTCTTT. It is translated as CASSLPQTNTEAFF.

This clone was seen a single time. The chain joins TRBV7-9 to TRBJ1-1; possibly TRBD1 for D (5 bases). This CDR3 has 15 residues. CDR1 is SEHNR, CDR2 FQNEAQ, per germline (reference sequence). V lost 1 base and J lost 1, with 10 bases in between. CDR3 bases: TGTGCCAGCAGCTTAGGATCAGGGCCGAACACTGAAGCTTTCTTT. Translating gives CASSLGSGPNTEAFF.

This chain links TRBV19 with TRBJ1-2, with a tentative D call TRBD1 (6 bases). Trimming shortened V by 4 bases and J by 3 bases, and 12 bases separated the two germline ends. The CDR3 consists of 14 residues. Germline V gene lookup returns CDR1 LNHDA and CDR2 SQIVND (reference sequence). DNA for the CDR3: TGTGCCAGTAGTAAAGTTAGGACAGACTATGGCTACACCTTC. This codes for CASSKVRTDYGYTF.

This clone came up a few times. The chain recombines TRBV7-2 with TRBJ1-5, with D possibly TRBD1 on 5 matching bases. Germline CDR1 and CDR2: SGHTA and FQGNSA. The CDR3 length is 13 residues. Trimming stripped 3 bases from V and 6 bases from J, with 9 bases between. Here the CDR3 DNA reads TGTGCCAGCAGCTTCAGGGTAGGTCAGCCCCAGCATTTT. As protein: CASSFRVGQPQHF.

Here the CDR3 DNA reads TGTGCCAGCAGCGACACAGGCGCAACTAATGAAAAACTGTTTTTT. Translation: CASSDTGATNEKLFF. The chain is built from TRBV3-1 (or the pseudogene TRBV3-2) and TRBJ1-4; possible D gene TRBD1, 5 bases. Germline CDR1 and CDR2: LGHDT and YNNKEL (reference sequence). This CDR3 spans 15 amino acids. Trimming cost V 5 bases and J 0 bases, with 10 bases left between them.

Here the CDR3 DNA reads TGTGCCAGCAGTCCAGTCTCGGGACAGCAAGAGACCCAGTACTTC. It encodes CASSPVSGQQETQYF. The V call is TRBV28, the J call TRBJ2-5; TRBD1 aligns across 7 bases. The ends lost 5 bases at V and 2 bases at J; junction bases unmatched: 8. This CDR3 is built from 15 residues. Germline CDR1 MDHEN, CDR2 SYDVKM.

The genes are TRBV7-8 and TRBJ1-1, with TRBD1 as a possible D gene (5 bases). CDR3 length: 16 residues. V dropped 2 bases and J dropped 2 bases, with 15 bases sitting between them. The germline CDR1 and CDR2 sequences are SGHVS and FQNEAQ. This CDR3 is CASSLYAGGENTEAFF. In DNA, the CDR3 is TGTGCCAGCAGCTTATATGCTGGGGGGGAAAACACTGAAGCTTTCTTT.